The clone carrying this T cell receptor beta chain was detected only a few times. A read error is possible here, since a much larger clone lies one base away. This sample is drawn from a study of immune characterization of retroperitoneal liposarcoma. TCRdb recomputed calls from the PCR reads with MiXCR, one row per CDR3 protein. This table has around 20,000 distinct CDR3 sequences, around 38% appearing once. The sequencing input was blood. This TCR was recovered from a male donor with retroperitoneal liposarcoma.

CDR3 loop: CASSYTGEETQYF. For the CDR3, the DNA is TGTGCCAGCAGTTACACAGGAGAAGAGACCCAGTACTTC. The rearrangement joins TRBV6-1 to TRBJ2-5, with a tentative D call TRBD1 (5 bases). Trimming removed 5 bases at V and 3 bases at J, with 10 bases between. CDR3 length equals 13 residues. Germline V CDR1 and CDR2: MNHNS, SASEGT.